This TCR beta chain was sequenced in a study of Ad26.COV2.S vaccination and SARS-CoV-2 variants. Study-level points and caveats: Post-vaccination breadth of spike-specific CD8+ and CD4+ T cell responses was reportedly substantial. The placebo group had lower spike-specific TCR breadth than the vaccine recipients did.

Germline V gene data show CDR1 as SQVTM and CDR2 as ANQGSEA. V lost 8 bases and J lost 3; bases outside the gene matches: 9. The CDR3 is 15 residues long. The treatment here: roughly 18 received Ad26.COV2.S at low or high dose, single or two shots; roughly five received placebo; per-sample allocation not given. Samples analyzed were those drawn on day 63 after the first vaccine or placebo injection. An adult donor aged 18-55 years was enrolled in Boston. Built on an Ad26 vector, the vaccine expressed Wuhan-strain SARS-CoV-2 spike. Clones were sequenced by immunoSEQ multiplex PCR, and TCRdb holds only the in-frame ones, with some missing. The data hold more than 300,000 clones, with about 89% observed a single time. Comment on this clone: Its antigen is not identified.

The sample was peripheral blood, taken in a trial of Ad26.COV2.S vaccine versus placebo. The chain has TRBV29-1 and TRBJ2-3; 12 bases match TRBD2. This sequence originates from a person between 18 and 65 years old who received the Ad26.COV2.S COVID-19 vaccine or a placebo. The CDR3 DNA follows: TGCAGCTTACGGGGACTAGCGGGCCGAACAGATACGCAGTATTTT. It yields the protein CSLRGLAGRTDTQYF.